One T cell receptor (beta chain) is described in this entry. Its antigen remains undetermined. Base qualities are not recorded, but no much larger clone differs from it by a single base. CDR1 and CDR2 are read off the germline V gene as MNHNS and SASEGT. The germline ends are 17 bases apart after V is trimmed by 1 base and J by 5 bases. The CDR3, cysteine through phenylalanine, is 16 amino acids long. The kept DNA is CDR3 alone, 48 bases in frame from the first base. This sample was included in a study of shared clonotypes between healthy human individuals (dated by TCRdb to about 2020). Some background on the complete study: The cohort comprised a couple of women and three men aged 18 to 49 years. To increase sequencing depth and limit assay-specific biases, TCR repertoire library preparation and sequencing were carried out by different laboratories using diverse techniques. Each donor's leukapheresis produced roughly between roughly 0.85 and 9.5 billion PBMCs. To estimate repertoire size and how much clonotype sharing occurs between individuals, the study deeply sequenced the blood TCR repertoires of several healthy adults. For each donor, CD4 naive and CD4 memory were each given three plates, CD8 naive was given two plates, and CD8 memory was given one plate.

Healthy HIV-negative adults with no recently reported acute infections or vaccinations were included as donors. Every donor was a Caucasian adult residing in Nashville, Tennessee, USA. CD4+ T cells were enriched by magnetic negative selection, after which naive cells were positively selected on CD45RA and the negative fraction was taken as the memory subset. Blood was obtained by leukapheresis, after which PBMCs were separated by Ficoll-Histopaque density gradient centrifugation and cryopreserved in liquid nitrogen vapor phase. Analytical flow cytometry was used to check the purity and quantity of every magnetically sorted T cell population. Each sorted fraction had its genomic DNA isolated and then quantified by UV absorbance on a Nanodrop 2000c. Study-wide conclusions, independent of this receptor: Larger estimated clonotype richness was generally found for naive subsets than for memory subsets. Pairwise subsampling indicated that sequencing depth was expected to affect the degree of clonotype sharing among donors. Only blood was sampled, and tissue TCR repertoires likely differ from those in blood. Even with the large sequencing depth, rarefaction of the sorted-subset datasets indicated that sequencing was incomplete. Across a few donors, around 5% of naive CD4, approximately 4% of naive CD8, about 2.3% of memory CD4, and roughly 0.4% of memory CD8 clonotypes were shared. Higher generation probabilities were observed for clonotypes shared by all four sorted-subset donors than for non-shared clonotypes. The genetic and exposure-history diversity represented was limited by the small number of donors.

TCR CDR3 regions were amplified from genomic DNA by multiplex PCR using the deep immunoSEQ assay. Extracted genomic DNA from each cell subset was distributed evenly across all wells of several immunoSEQ 96-well plates, and each plate was treated as a replicate. For sorted subsets, 150 to 200 ng genomic DNA, equal to 30,000 to 35,000 T cell genomes, was loaded into each replicate PCR. Purified libraries were measured with a Qubit 3.0 fluorometer, size-checked on a Bioanalyzer 2100, and measured again with the KAPA Library Quantification kit. Every immunoSEQ 96-well plate was sequenced on a separate single-read 150-cycle Illumina NextSeq 550 flow cell. On the study's bioinformatics: The immunoSEQ output contained only junctional sequences without quality scores, so filtering could not match that applied to full-length reads. To assign V/J genes and CDR3, sequences were annotated using PyIR, a Python wrapper for IgBLAST v1.9, with IMGT germline references. Reads with weak V/J assignments (E-value above 1e-6), missing CDR3, stop codons, out-of-frame junctions, or ambiguous translated residues were removed. V3J clonotypes were defined as sequences sharing an identical inferred V gene, J gene, and CDR3 amino acid sequence. To compute the percentage overlap between repertoires, the number of shared unique clonotypes was divided by the size of the smaller repertoire. Richness of each repertoire was evaluated using RTK rarefaction, the Chao1 estimator, and Recon v2.1 estimates of unobserved clonotypes. Generation probabilities were computed with OLGA for all TCRbeta clonotypes obtained by the gDNA method from four donors. Here the immuneACCESS table is served through TCRdb, limited to in-frame sequences with V and J called. Missing clones are a known gap in these copies; in checked studies unresolved V genes cover under half, and the rest lacks a known reason. That table supplies the V and J calls and clone size; D and trimming were determined from the DNA. The sample contains 950,000 to 1,300,000 clones, approximately 68% of them found a single time. Approximately 1.5% of the sample is taken by the ten largest.

Rearrangement joined TRBV6-1 to TRBJ2-5; the D match is possibly TRBD1 or TRBD2, with 5 bases aligned in each. The TCR sequence derives from a man between 18 and 35 years old in good health. The material sequenced was memory CD4+ T cells sorted from blood. The sample's cell subset or site label, decoded: CD45RA-negative fraction. The DNA is as follows: TGTGCCAGCAGTGAAGTGCGAGATCGGGGCCTGGAGACCCAGTACTTC. Translation gives CASSEVRDRGLETQYF.